This passage covers 27 T cell receptor beta chains from one sample sequenced in a study of sequential checkpoint blockade in melanoma. Repertoires were generated with immunoSEQ multiplex PCR, while TCRdb's copy carries only in-frame clones and drops some. Among 21,000 or so clones listed, around 80% were seen once. The treatment was: randomized to nivolumab then ipilimumab (arm A) or the reverse (arm B). Sequencing used CD8+ T cells sorted from blood (inferred from file names), obtained from a patient given nivolumab and ipilimumab in sequence. The source is a human donor with melanoma.

This clone was counted a single time. The chain employs TRBV7-2 and TRBJ2-4; 7 nucleotides match TRBD1. The CDR3 has 14 residues. J gave up 11 bases and V 3 bases, and 10 bases lay outside the gene matches. CDR1 and CDR2 (germline): SGHTA, FQGNSA. In DNA, the CDR3 is TGTGCCAGCAGCTTTAGTGACAGGGCGAGGGTTCAGTACTTC. It codes for CASSFSDRARVQYF.

The chain couples TRBV7-9 to TRBJ2-5, with 7 bases that match TRBD1. Germline values: CDR1 SEHNR, CDR2 FQNEAQ (reference sequence). Trimming took 5 bases from V and 6 from J; bases not matched to a gene: 12. The CDR3 is 15 residues long. The CDR3 protein is CASSNHRDSFKTQYF. CDR3 sequence (DNA): TGTGCCAGCAGCAACCACCGGGACAGCTTTAAGACCCAGTACTTC. Full variable domain (remainder filled in from reference TRBV7-9 and TRBJ2-5): DTGVSQNPRHKITKRGQNVTFRCDPISEHNRLYWYRQTLGQGPEFLTYFQNEAQLEKSRLLSDRFSAERPKGSFSTLEIQRTEQGDSAMYLCASSNHRDSFKTQYFGPGTRLLVL.

This chain connects TRBV5-1 to TRBJ1-2; 8 positions agree with TRBD1. The V segment lost 4 bases and the J segment 6 bases; nucleotides outside the gene matches: 8. This CDR3 is built from 14 residues. Germline CDR1 SGHRS, CDR2 YFSETQ. The CDR3 is CASSIGQGTDGYTF. The CDR3 DNA follows: TGCGCCAGCAGCATAGGACAGGGAACAGATGGCTACACCTTC.

The V gene is TRBV19, the J gene TRBJ2-7; D is uncertain. Germline V gene lookup returns CDR1 LNHDA and CDR2 SQIVND (reference sequence). The V gene lost 4 bases and the J gene lost 2 bases, with 12 bases spanning the gap. The CDR3 contains 14 residues. CDR3 sequence: CASSTFAGTYEQYF. The CDR3 DNA reads as TGTGCCAGTAGTACTTTCGCAGGAACCTACGAGCAGTACTTC.

This chain connects TRBV11-3 to TRBJ2-3; 7 bases agree with TRBD1. The CDR3 sequence is 13 residues long. V trimming: 5 bases; J trimming: 6 bases; junction bases outside the gene matches: 5. Germline assignment: CDR1 SGHNT and CDR2 YENEEA. The CDR3: CASSQGQPDTQYF. In DNA form, the CDR3 reads TGTGCCAGCAGCCAGGGACAGCCTGATACGCAGTATTTT.

The chain combines TRBV19 with TRBJ2-7; 9 nucleotides agree with TRBD2. J gave up 4 bases and V 3 bases, and 4 bases lay outside the gene matches. Germline loops: CDR1 LNHDA, CDR2 SQIVND (reference sequence). The CDR3 loop spans 14 amino acids. CDR3 bases: TGTGCCAGTAGTATCGGACTAGCGTTTTACGAGCAGTACTTC. Translating it yields CASSIGLAFYEQYF.

The J gene is TRBJ1-1, the V gene TRBV28; D gene unclear. The CDR3 totals 17 residues. CDR1 is MDHEN and CDR2 is SYDVKM in the germline V gene. V was clipped by 5 bases and J by 4 bases, with 23 bases between them. CDR3 loop: CASSLASGLQGSTEAFF. The CDR3 DNA reads TGTGCCAGCAGTCTAGCTTCAGGACTCCAAGGAAGCACTGAAGCTTTCTTT. Based on the CDR3 plus reference TRBV28 and TRBJ1-1, the full variable domain is DVKVTQSSRYLVKRTGEKVFLECVQDMDHENMFWYRQDPGLGLRLIYFSYDVKMKEKGDIPEGYSVSREKKERFSLILESASTNQTSMYLCASSLASGLQGSTEAFFGQGTRLTVV.

V is TRBV10-2 and J is TRBJ2-1; 12 bases align to TRBD2. CDR1 is WSHSY and CDR2 is SAAADI in the germline V gene. The CDR3 loop spans 15 amino acids. V lost 6 bases and J lost 9; bases outside the gene matches: 9. The CDR3 region is CASRSGLAGWGEQFF. As DNA, the CDR3 is TGCGCCAGCAGGAGCGGACTAGCGGGATGGGGTGAGCAGTTCTTC.

The J gene is TRBJ1-1, the V gene TRBV19; a possible D gene is TRBD1 (5 bases). Germline V lookup: CDR1 LNHDA, CDR2 SQIVND (reference sequence). Trimming stripped 9 bases from V and 7 bases from J, with 27 bases between. This CDR3 is built from 16 residues. The CDR3 nucleotides are TGTGCCAGGGGCTCCCGGTCAGGAGGGGTTAGGGGTGAAGCTTTCTTT. Amino acids: CARGSRSGGVRGEAFF.

This clone came up a few times. The rearrangement uses TRBV28 and TRBJ1-2; possibly TRBD1 for D (6 bases). CDR3 length: 15 amino acids. CDR1 MDHEN and CDR2 SYDVKM come from the germline V gene. The V gene lost 1 base and the J gene lost 3 bases, with 12 bases spanning the gap. CDR3 sequence (DNA): TGTGCCAGCAGTTTATATACAGGGTGGGACTATGGCTACACCTTC. The encoded protein is CASSLYTGWDYGYTF.

This chain links TRBV28 with TRBJ2-2; 9 bases fit TRBD2. After removal of 3 bases from V and 1 base from J, the junction contained 6 bases not matched to a gene. Germline loops: CDR1 MDHEN, CDR2 SYDVKM. The CDR3 is 17 amino acids. CDR3 sequence reads: CASSFASGAMNTGELFF. The CDR3 DNA reads TGTGCCAGCAGTTTCGCTAGCGGGGCTATGAACACCGGGGAGCTGTTTTTT.

The J gene is TRBJ1-5, the V gene TRBV28; 7 nucleotides line up with TRBD1. Germline V gene lookup returns CDR1 MDHEN and CDR2 SYDVKM. Trimming at V came to 5 bases and at J to 3 bases, leaving 7 bases not matched to a gene. The CDR3 has 15 amino acids. The CDR3 protein is CASSPDGQVNQPQHF. CDR3 DNA: TGTGCCAGCAGTCCGGACGGACAGGTCAATCAGCCCCAGCATTTT.

The CDR3 protein is CASSIGGVNEQFF. CDR3 coding DNA: TGTGCCAGTAGTATCGGGGGGGTCAATGAGCAGTTCTTC. The chain has TRBV19 and TRBJ2-1; 8 nucleotides match TRBD2. The V gene's germline CDR1 is LNHDA and CDR2 SQIVND (reference sequence). Trimming at V came to 3 bases and at J to 6 bases, leaving 1 base not matched to a gene. The CDR3 has 13 amino acids.

V gene TRBV30 combines with J gene TRBJ2-2; 10 nucleotides align to TRBD2. The junction had 7 bases not matched to a gene; V was cut back by 5 bases and J by 4 bases. This CDR3 comprises 15 residues. Germline V gene lookup returns CDR1 GTSNPN and CDR2 SVGIG (reference sequence). The CDR3 bases are TGTGCCTGGGCCCCCGGGACTAGCGTCACCGGGGAGCTGTTTTTT. Translation: CAWAPGTSVTGELFF.

This sequence joins TRBV29-1 and TRBJ2-3, with 8 bases aligning to TRBD1. The CDR3 extends over 13 amino acids. Unmatched junction bases numbered 5, after V lost 6 bases and J lost 3 bases. Per germline, CDR1 SQVTM and CDR2 ANQGSEA. The CDR3, as DNA: TGCAGCGTGGACAGGGACGAGACAGATACGCAGTATTTT. Amino acids: CSVDRDETDTQYF.

This clone was observed a few times. This rearrangement joins TRBV6-6 to TRBJ1-5; D is undetermined. V was shortened by 0 bases and J by 7 bases, with 7 bases between the two germline ends. This CDR3 spans 13 amino acids. CDR1 and CDR2 from the germline V gene are MNHNY and SVGAGI (reference sequence). CDR3 sequence (DNA): TGTGCCAGCAGTTACTCGACTGGGCAGCCCCAGCATTTT. Amino acid sequence: CASSYSTGQPQHF.

The chain couples TRBV14 to TRBJ2-1; 9 bases are a match to TRBD2. Germline CDR1 reads SGHDN; CDR2 reads FVKESK. The CDR3 loop spans 21 amino acids. V lost 2 bases, J lost 7 bases, and 24 bases stayed unmatched. CDR3 sequence reads: CASSQYDPRTSALRAANEQFF. The CDR3 coding sequence is TGTGCCAGCAGCCAATATGACCCCAGGACTAGCGCCCTAAGGGCTGCGAATGAGCAGTTCTTC.

The chain employs TRBV5-1 and TRBJ1-1, with 9 positions matching TRBD1. This CDR3 has 15 amino acids. Germline CDR1 and CDR2: SGHRS and YFSETQ. The V and J ends lost 5 bases and 3 bases, in that order; junction bases with no gene match: 8. Written as DNA, the CDR3 is TGCGCCAGCAGGACCGGGAGGGACAGGGACACTGAAGCTTTCTTT. This encodes CASRTGRDRDTEAFF.

This chain joins TRBV28 and TRBJ2-1; weak D call: TRBD2 (6 bases). There are 13 residues in the CDR3. The germline CDR1 and CDR2 sequences are MDHEN and SYDVKM. The ends were cut back, 2 bases at V and 9 bases at J, with 11 bases in the middle. Here the CDR3 DNA reads TGTGCCAGCAGTTTAGCGGGACCGGTTGAGCAGTTCTTC. Translating gives CASSLAGPVEQFF.

This clone has more than one count but fewer than ten. The CDR3 DNA reads TGTGCCACCAGGAGGGGGACAGATACCTACGAGCAGTACTTC. Translation: CATRRGTDTYEQYF. The chain is built from TRBV6-1 and TRBJ2-7, with a possible D match to TRBD1 (7 bases). Between the trimmed V and J ends, which lost 10 bases and 2 bases, there was a span of 18 bases. This CDR3 spans 14 amino acids. Germline V gives CDR1 MNHNS, CDR2 SASEGT.

This chain joins TRBV11-2 and TRBJ1-2; D may be TRBD1 (6 bases). Germline lookup yields CDR1 SGHAT and CDR2 FQNNGV. Trimming took 3 bases from V and 2 from J, leaving 13 bases between them. The CDR3 sequence is 15 residues long. The CDR3 DNA follows: TGTGCCAGCAGCTTGGGACGGGGGGCGAACTATGGCTACACCTTC. Its protein is CASSLGRGANYGYTF.

The chain employs TRBV4-1 and TRBJ2-5; D may be TRBD1 (7 bases). This CDR3 spans 13 amino acids. Germline V gives CDR1 MGHRA, CDR2 YSYEKL. V dropped 4 bases and J dropped 4 bases, with 10 bases sitting between them. CDR3 DNA sequence: TGCGCCAGCAGCCCGCGGGACAGAGAGACCCAGTACTTC. Translation: CASSPRDRETQYF.

The chain has TRBV9 and TRBJ2-7; 7 positions match TRBD1. Per germline, CDR1 SGDLS and CDR2 YYNGEE. Trimming at V came to 3 bases and at J to 4 bases, leaving 4 bases not matched to a gene. The CDR3 has 13 amino acids. CDR3 DNA: TGTGCCAGCAGCGACGGGACAGATTACGAGCAGTACTTC. This translates into CASSDGTDYEQYF.

The CDR3 is CATSSGAGGLETQYF. CDR3 bases: TGTGCCACCAGCAGTGGAGCGGGGGGCCTGGAGACCCAGTACTTC. The chain is built from TRBV15 and TRBJ2-5, with TRBD2 matching over 9 bases. This CDR3 comprises 15 residues. V shed 3 bases and J 5 bases; nucleotides not matched to a gene: 7. The germline V gene encodes CDR1 LNHNV and CDR2 YYDKDF (reference sequence).

The gene calls are TRBV27 and TRBJ1-4, with D possibly TRBD1 on 5 matching bases. Per germline, CDR1 MNHEY and CDR2 SMNVEV (reference sequence). V was shortened by 8 bases and J by 8 bases, with 15 bases between the two germline ends. This CDR3 has 13 amino acids. CDR3 in DNA: TGTGCCAGCGGCGGAGGGGCAAAGGAAAAACTGTTTTTT. Translating it yields CASGGGAKEKLFF. The whole variable domain, remainder taken from reference TRBV27 and TRBJ1-4, is EAQVTQNPRYLITVTGKKLTVTCSQNMNHEYMSWYRQDPGLGLRQIYYSMNVEVTDKGDVPEGYKVSRKEKRNFPLILESPSPNQTSLYFCASGGGAKEKLFFGSGTQLSVL.

The chain recombines TRBV4-2 with TRBJ2-1; 12 positions match TRBD2. The CDR3 is made up of 17 amino acids. Trimming at V came to 2 bases and at J to 10 bases, leaving 12 bases not matched to a gene. The germline V gene has CDR1 LGHNA and CDR2 YNFKEQ. In DNA form, the CDR3 reads TGTGCCAGCAGCCAAACCCCCGGGCTAGCGGGAGGGCCGGAGCAGTTCTTC. Protein product: CASSQTPGLAGGPEQFF.

The chain uses TRBV7-2 and TRBJ2-1, with 7 nucleotides matching TRBD2. CDR1 is SGHTA, CDR2 FQGNSA, per germline. V lost 4 bases to trimming and J lost 6 bases; unmatched junction nucleotides: 15. The CDR3 runs to 17 residues. DNA for the CDR3: TGTGCCAGCAGCTCCTTCGGGGGGACCCGCCTAGGCAATGAGCAGTTCTTC. Translating gives CASSSFGGTRLGNEQFF.